Below are 27 T cell receptor beta chains sequenced from a single sample in a study of identical twins. Each CDR3 protein is one row after TCRdb ran MiXCR on the 5' RACE reads. The repertoire holds more than 650,000 distinct CDR3 sequences, with roughly 6.2% as singletons. Sequencing was done on a sample of naive T cells sorted from blood. The receptors originated from a man between 18 and 29 years old in good health.

This clonotype was recorded many times. DNA of the CDR3: TGTGCCAGCAGTGAGATCCGGGACGTTGTATATTTT. This sequence encodes CASSEIRDVVYF. This rearrangement joins TRBV25-1 to TRBJ1-3; a possible D gene is TRBD1 (5 bases). The germline V gene has CDR1 MGHDK and CDR2 SYGVNS. CDR3 size: 12 residues. The ends were cut back, 3 bases at V and 14 bases at J, with 14 bases in the middle.

This clonotype showed up many times. V and J are TRBV5-6 and TRBJ1-5; TRBD1 aligns across 8 bases. The CDR3 consists of 20 residues. The junction had 14 bases not matched to a gene; V was cut back by 0 bases and J by 0 bases. CDR1 and CDR2 (germline): SGHDT, YYEEEE. The CDR3 region has the DNA TGTGCCAGCAGCTTGGGGCTCAGGGGGCGCGGCGTCAATAGCAATCAGCCCCAGCATTTT. This encodes CASSLGLRGRGVNSNQPQHF.

This clonotype came up a few times. The V gene is TRBV7-6, the J gene TRBJ2-1; the match to TRBD2 covers 14 bases. With 5 bases clipped from V and 7 bases from J, the junction kept 16 bases outside the gene matches. The CDR3 loop spans 19 amino acids. Germline V gene lookup returns CDR1 SGHVS and CDR2 FNYEAQ. CDR3: CASSATPRLAGGLRNEQFF. Here the CDR3 DNA reads TGTGCCAGCAGCGCTACCCCCAGACTAGCGGGAGGGCTTAGAAATGAGCAGTTCTTC.

The chain has TRBV2 and TRBJ1-2; D possibly corresponds to TRBD1 (5 bases). This CDR3 is built from 15 residues. Trimming shortened V by 7 bases and J by 6 bases, and 21 bases separated the two germline ends. Germline V gene lookup returns CDR1 SNHLY and CDR2 FYNNEI. As DNA, the CDR3 is TGTGCCAGCACCCGCAGTGAAGGGACCCGCGATGGCTACACCTTC. The encoded protein is CASTRSEGTRDGYTF.

This chain links TRBV7-8 with TRBJ2-7; D is unresolved. Germline CDR1 SGHVS, CDR2 FQNEAQ. The V end was cut by 5 bases, the J end by 2 bases, with 16 bases between. The CDR3 consists of 15 residues. CDR3 residues: CASSPRRAGTYEQYF. For the CDR3, the DNA is TGTGCCAGCAGCCCCCGCCGGGCCGGTACCTACGAGCAGTACTTC. The variable domain in full, completed from reference TRBV7-8 and TRBJ2-7, reads GAGVSQSPRYKVAKRGQDVALRCDPISGHVSLFWYQQALGQGPEFLTYFQNEAQLDKSGLPSDRFFAERPEGSVSTLKIQRTQQEDSAVYLCASSPRRAGTYEQYFGPGTRLTVT.

This clonotype was seen repeatedly, ten times or more. The germline gene is not matched at one end of the junction; a read error may be the cause. The chain links TRBV13 to TRBJ1-6, with D unresolved. Germline CDR1 PRHDT, CDR2 FYEKMQ (reference sequence). The CDR3 has 16 residues. Here the CDR3 reads CASSIGRSSYNSPLHF. CDR3 coding DNA: TGTGCCAGCAGCATAGGACGGAGCTCCTATAATTCACCCCTCCACTTT.

The CDR3 here is CASSHPTGRATDTQYF. The CDR3 DNA follows: TGTGCCAGCAGCCATCCTACGGGCAGGGCGACAGATACGCAGTATTTT. This chain uses TRBV6-2 or TRBV6-3 with TRBJ2-3, with a tentative D call TRBD1 (5 bases). Trimming shortened V by 6 bases and J by 3 bases, and 19 bases separated the two germline ends. CDR3 size: 16 residues. In germline, CDR1 is MNHEY, CDR2 SVGEGT.

Note on this clonotype: With a much larger clone just one base away, this may be a read error. The rearrangement links TRBV27 to TRBJ2-3, with 9 bases lining up with TRBD1. This CDR3 is 15 amino acids long. Germline loops: CDR1 MNHEY, CDR2 SMNVEV (reference sequence). The CDR3 loop is CASSQGASSTDTQFF. The CDR3 DNA follows: TGTGCCAGCTCACAGGGGGCGTCTAGCACAGATACGCAGTTTTTT.

This clonotype has a count of ten or more. J is TRBJ2-2 and V is TRBV2; 10 bases align to TRBD2. The trim removed 4 bases at V and 1 base at J, leaving 6 bases unmatched. CDR3 length: 17 residues. CDR1 and CDR2 (germline): SNHLY, FYNNEI. CDR3 nucleotide sequence: TGTGCCAGCAGTGTGGAGGCTAGCGGGAGGAACACCGGGGAGCTGTTTTTT. Amino acids: CASSVEASGRNTGELFF.

This clonotype was counted at least ten times. The rearrangement links TRBV7-9 to TRBJ2-1, with 13 bases that match TRBD2. The CDR3 runs 17 residues. Trimming removed 3 bases from V and 10 bases from J; junction bases left unmatched: 12. Germline V CDR1 and CDR2: SEHNR, FQNEAQ (reference sequence). Here the CDR3 DNA reads TGTGCCAGCAGCTTCCGAAAACTAGCGGGAGGGCATGGAGAGCAGTTCTTC. Translating gives CASSFRKLAGGHGEQFF.

This clonotype came up many times. V and J are TRBV21-1 and TRBJ2-1. TRBV21-1 is designated a pseudogene. The length of the CDR3 is 15 residues. The CDR3 here is CASSPTFKSYNEQFF. The CDR3 nucleotides are TGTGCCAGCAGTCCGACTTTTAAGAGCTACAATGAGCAGTTCTTC.

CDR3 DNA sequence: TGTGCCAGCAGCTTAGCGTACGAGGGCGAGCAGTACTTC. Translated: CASSLAYEGEQYF. This chain uses TRBV7-2 with TRBJ2-7; possible D gene TRBD2, 5 bases. The CDR3 runs to 13 residues. Looked up from germline, CDR1 is SGHTA and CDR2 is FQGNSA. Trimming stripped 0 bases from V and 6 bases from J, with 9 bases between. The entire variable domain, with the rest obtained from reference TRBV7-2 and TRBJ2-7, is as follows: GAGVSQSPSNKVTEKGKDVELRCDPISGHTALYWYRQSLGQGLEFLIYFQGNSAPDKSGLPSDRFSAERTGGSVSTLTIQRTQQEDSAVYLCASSLAYEGEQYFGPGTRLTVT.

This clonotype was counted ten times or more. This rearrangement joins TRBV27 to TRBJ2-7; D possibly corresponds to TRBD2 (5 bases). The germline CDR1 and CDR2 sequences are MNHEY and SMNVEV (reference sequence). Trimming took off 8 bases at V and 3 bases at J, with 20 bases between the two ends. The CDR3 is made up of 15 amino acids. The CDR3 region has the DNA TGTGCCAGCTTCTCTAGGGCCGCCGGGGACTACGAGCAGTACTTC. Its protein is CASFSRAAGDYEQYF.

This clonotype was found a few times. DNA of the CDR3: TGTGCCAGCAGACGGACAGGGATGAACTATGGCTACACCTTC. This encodes CASRRTGMNYGYTF. The rearrangement links TRBV12-3 or TRBV12-4 to TRBJ1-2, with TRBD1 matching 8 bases. The V segment lost 6 bases and the J segment 2 bases; nucleotides outside the gene matches: 5. This CDR3 contains 14 residues.

This clonotype appeared many times. The chain has TRBV9 and TRBJ2-1, with D perhaps TRBD1 (5 bases). CDR1 and CDR2 (germline): SGDLS, YYNGEE. The CDR3 sequence is 16 residues long. V lost 0 bases to trimming and J lost 2 bases, with 12 bases between them. CDR3 loop: CASSVVTGGPYNEQFF. As DNA, the CDR3 is TGTGCCAGCAGCGTAGTAACAGGCGGCCCCTACAATGAGCAGTTCTTC.

Only a few counts were recorded for this clonotype. The chain is built from TRBV27 and TRBJ2-2; 10 bases agree with TRBD1. The germline V gene has CDR1 MNHEY and CDR2 SMNVEV (reference sequence). V was clipped by 3 bases and J by 2 bases; unmatched bases: 9. The CDR3 extends over 18 amino acids. The chain's CDR3 is CASSLSRGQGLNTGELFF. CDR3 nucleotides: TGTGCCAGCAGTTTGAGCCGGGGACAGGGGCTCAACACCGGGGAGCTGTTTTTT.

This clonotype was detected a few times. The rearrangement uses TRBV5-1 and TRBJ2-3; possibly TRBD2 for D (5 bases). The CDR3 totals 15 residues. Germline V gene sequence: CDR1 SGHRS, CDR2 YFSETQ. V was pared by 1 base and J by 2 bases, with 11 bases between. CDR3 in DNA: TGCGCCAGCAGCTTGTTCGGGATTCTCACAGATACGCAGTATTTT. Translating it yields CASSLFGILTDTQYF. Full variable domain (remainder filled in from reference TRBV5-1 and TRBJ2-3): KAGVTQTPRYLIKTRGQQVTLSCSPISGHRSVSWYQQTPGQGLQFLFEYFSETQRNKGNFPGRFSGRQFSNSRSEMNVSTLELGDSALYLCASSLFGILTDTQYFGPGTRLTVL.

This clonotype was recorded many times. The rearrangement uses TRBV12-3 or TRBV12-4 and TRBJ2-2; D gene uncertain. This CDR3 spans 14 amino acids. V lost 1 base and J 5 bases, leaving 8 bases between the germline ends. The DNA for the CDR3 is TGTGCCAGCAGTTTAGGCTCGTCGACCGGGGAGCTGTTTTTT. Its translation: CASSLGSSTGELFF.

Note on this clonotype: The final CDR3 position lacks the conserved phenylalanine or tryptophan, pointing to a likely read error. V gene TRBV5-1 combines with J gene TRBJ2-7, with D perhaps TRBD1 (6 bases). Looked up from germline, CDR1 is SGHRS and CDR2 is YFSETQ. The CDR3 length is 15 residues. V lost 4 bases to trimming and J lost 0 bases, with 14 bases between them. The CDR3, as DNA: TGCGCCAGCAGCCAACGGACCAGGGGCTCCTACGAGCAGTACATC. Its translation is CASSQRTRGSYEQYI.

In its sample, this clonotype was seen many times. The V call is TRBV28, the J call TRBJ2-7; TRBD2 aligns across 10 bases. CDR3 length equals 14 residues. Trimming at V came to 8 bases and at J to 3 bases, leaving 7 bases not matched to a gene. Per germline, CDR1 MDHEN and CDR2 SYDVKM. The CDR3 region is CASGDPSGSYEQYF. CDR3 sequence (DNA): TGTGCCAGCGGGGACCCTAGCGGGAGCTACGAGCAGTACTTC.

This chain joins TRBV12-3 or TRBV12-4 and TRBJ2-4; TRBD2 matches 14 bases. The CDR3 extends over 15 amino acids. V shed 6 bases, J shed 8 bases, and the junction held 6 bases outside the gene matches. CDR3 residues: CASSRTSGRNYIQYF. The CDR3 bases are TGTGCCAGCAGCCGGACTAGCGGGAGGAATTACATTCAGTACTTC.

This clonotype was detected many times. This chain joins TRBV7-8 and TRBJ1-4; no definite D call. Germline CDR1 is SGHVS and CDR2 is FQNEAQ. V shed 2 bases and J shed 8 bases, with 12 bases lying between them. The CDR3 length is 14 residues. The CDR3 loop reads CASSLKRGREKLFF. The CDR3 coding sequence is TGTGCCAGCAGCTTAAAACGGGGAAGGGAAAAACTGTTTTTT. Variable domain in full (rest from reference TRBV7-8 and TRBJ1-4): GAGVSQSPRYKVAKRGQDVALRCDPISGHVSLFWYQQALGQGPEFLTYFQNEAQLDKSGLPSDRFFAERPEGSVSTLKIQRTQQEDSAVYLCASSLKRGREKLFFGSGTQLSVL.

This clonotype was recorded a few times. The chain couples TRBV29-1 to TRBJ2-2, with TRBD1 matching 7 bases. The V segment lost 6 bases and the J segment 4 bases; nucleotides outside the gene matches: 8. The CDR3 is made up of 14 amino acids. Germline V lookup: CDR1 SQVTM, CDR2 ANQGSEA. DNA for the CDR3: TGCAGCGTCACGACAGGGCGCGGCACCGGGGAGCTGTTTTTT. This codes for CSVTTGRGTGELFF.

This clonotype came up a few times. The CDR3 spells CASRLAASYEQYF. The CDR3, as DNA: TGTGCCAGCAGACTAGCGGCCTCCTACGAGCAGTACTTC. The chain carries TRBV27 and TRBJ2-7; TRBD2 agrees at 8 bases. Trimming at V came to 6 bases and at J to 0 bases, leaving 1 base not matched to a gene. This CDR3 is built from 13 residues. CDR1 is MNHEY, CDR2 SMNVEV, per germline (reference sequence).

The chain combines TRBV25-1 with TRBJ1-2; tentative D call: TRBD1 (5 bases). V was shortened by 3 bases and J by 6 bases, with 17 bases between the two germline ends. CDR1 and CDR2 (germline): MGHDK, SYGVNS. The CDR3 runs to 15 residues. CDR3 loop: CASSDARGGRDGYTF. The DNA for the CDR3 is TGTGCCAGCAGTGATGCGAGGGGAGGAAGGGATGGCTACACCTTC.

This clonotype was observed at least ten times. V and J are TRBV4-2 and TRBJ2-1, with D tentatively TRBD1 or TRBD2 (5 bases each). Germline values: CDR1 LGHNA, CDR2 YNFKEQ. The V gene lost 0 bases and the J gene lost 1 base, with 13 bases spanning the gap. The length of the CDR3 is 17 residues. CDR3 residues: CASSQDLRDESYNEQFF. The CDR3 nucleotides are TGTGCCAGCAGCCAAGATCTTAGGGACGAATCCTACAATGAGCAGTTCTTC.

In its sample, this clonotype was seen a few times. The rearrangement joins TRBV5-1 to TRBJ1-2; possibly TRBD1 for D (6 bases). CDR3 length equals 15 residues. The ends were cut back, 4 bases at V and 0 bases at J, with 13 bases in the middle. Germline lookup yields CDR1 SGHRS and CDR2 YFSETQ. The CDR3: CASSEGTSANYGYTF. The CDR3 DNA sequence: TGCGCCAGCAGCGAAGGGACATCCGCTAACTATGGCTACACCTTC.